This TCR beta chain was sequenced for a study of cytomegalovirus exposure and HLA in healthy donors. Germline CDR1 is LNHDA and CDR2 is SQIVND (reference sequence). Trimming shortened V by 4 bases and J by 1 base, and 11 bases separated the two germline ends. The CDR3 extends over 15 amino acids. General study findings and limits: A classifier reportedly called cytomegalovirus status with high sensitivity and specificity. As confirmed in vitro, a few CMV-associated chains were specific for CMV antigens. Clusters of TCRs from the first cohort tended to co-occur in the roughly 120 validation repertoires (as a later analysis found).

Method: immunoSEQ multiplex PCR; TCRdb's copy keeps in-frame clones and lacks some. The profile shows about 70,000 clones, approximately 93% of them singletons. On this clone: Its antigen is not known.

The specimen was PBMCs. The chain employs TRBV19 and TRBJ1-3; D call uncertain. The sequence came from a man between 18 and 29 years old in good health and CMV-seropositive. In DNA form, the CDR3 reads TGTGCCAGTAGTAAACCTACTATGTCTGGAAACACCATATATTTT. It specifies CASSKPTMSGNTIYF.